This T cell receptor beta chain was observed in a study of T cell repertoires in cytomegalovirus infection. Study background: Public TCR beta signatures provided an indication of both CMV infection and a matching HLA type. Findings of the study overall: HLA-C-restricted CMV-specific TCR beta clonotypes were dominant in the ex vivo response. Based on cumulative public TCR beta family frequency, carriers of CMV plus the relevant HLA were identified.

The V gene lost 11 bases and the J gene lost 6 bases, with 20 bases spanning the gap. This CDR3 contains 15 residues. TCRdb processed the reads anew with MiXCR; each CDR3 protein has one entry. Counted here are tens of thousands of distinct CDR3 sequences, 4% occurring once; the ten biggest clones make up 20% to 25%. In this sample, this clonotype turned up many times. Its antigen is as yet unknown. This rearrangement joins TRBV12-3 or TRBV12-4 to TRBJ1-6, with D possibly being TRBD1 (6 bases). Source material: PBMCs. This sequence was found in a human donor in good health (CMV status not recorded). Some clones in this sample may be carry-over from other donors' samples. CDR3 residues: CASTPGRTANSPLHF. The DNA for the CDR3 is TGTGCCTCTACCCCCGGACGGACAGCTAATTCACCCCTCCACTTT.